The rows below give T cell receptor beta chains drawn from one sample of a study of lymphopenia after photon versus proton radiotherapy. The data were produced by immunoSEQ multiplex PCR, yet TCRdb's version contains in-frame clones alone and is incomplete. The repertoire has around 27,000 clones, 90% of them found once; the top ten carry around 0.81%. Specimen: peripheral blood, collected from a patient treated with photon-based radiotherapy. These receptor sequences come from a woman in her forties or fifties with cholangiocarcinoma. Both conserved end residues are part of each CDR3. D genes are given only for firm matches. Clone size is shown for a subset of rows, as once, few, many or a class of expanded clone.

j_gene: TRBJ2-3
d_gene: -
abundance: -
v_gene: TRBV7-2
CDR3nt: TGTGCCAGCAGCTCCGGACTGGGAATGGATACGCAGTATTTT
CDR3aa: CASSSGLGMDTQYF

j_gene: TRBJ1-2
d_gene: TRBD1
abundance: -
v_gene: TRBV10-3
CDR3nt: TGTGCCATCAGTGGGGGGACAGCCGGTGTTGGGAACTATGGCTACACCTTC
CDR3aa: CAISGGTAGVGNYGYTF

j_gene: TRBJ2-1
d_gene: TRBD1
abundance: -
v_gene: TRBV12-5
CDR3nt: TGTGCTAGTGTTGCGGGACAGGGGTACAATGAGCAGTTCTTC
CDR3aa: CASVAGQGYNEQFF

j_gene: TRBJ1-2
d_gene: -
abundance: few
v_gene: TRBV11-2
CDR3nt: TGTGCCAGCAGCTCAACAGACGGAAACTATGGCTACACCTTC
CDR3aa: CASSSTDGNYGYTF

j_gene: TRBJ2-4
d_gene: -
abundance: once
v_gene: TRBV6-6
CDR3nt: TGTGCCAGCAGTTCCCGGGTGTCCGAAGCCAAAAACATTCAGTACTTC
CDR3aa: CASSSRVSEAKNIQYF

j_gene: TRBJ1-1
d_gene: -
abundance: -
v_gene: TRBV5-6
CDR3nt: TGTGCCAGCAGCTTCTCCCGGCGGGACACTGAAGCTTTCTTT
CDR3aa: CASSFSRRDTEAFF

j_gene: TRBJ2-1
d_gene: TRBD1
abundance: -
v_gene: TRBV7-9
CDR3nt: TGTGCCAGCAGCTCCGACAGGGGGCGGAGTGAGTCGATCGAGCAGTTCTTC
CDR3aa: CASSSDRGRSESIEQFF

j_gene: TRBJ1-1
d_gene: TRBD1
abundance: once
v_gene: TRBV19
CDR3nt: TGTGCCAGTAGTCCGCGGGACAGGGTCGCTGAAGCTTTCTTT
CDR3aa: CASSPRDRVAEAFF

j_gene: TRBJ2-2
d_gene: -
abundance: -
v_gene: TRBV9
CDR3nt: TGTGCCAGCAGCGTAGGGACCGGGGAGCTGTTTTTT
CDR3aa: CASSVGTGELFF

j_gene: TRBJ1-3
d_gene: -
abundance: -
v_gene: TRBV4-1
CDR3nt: TGCGCCAGCAGCCAAGAGGACACCTCACGCTCTGGAAACACCATATATTTT
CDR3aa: CASSQEDTSRSGNTIYF

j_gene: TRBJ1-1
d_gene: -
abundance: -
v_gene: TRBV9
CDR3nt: TGTGCCAGCAGCCCTCACCTCAACACTGAAGCTTTCTTT
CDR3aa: CASSPHLNTEAFF

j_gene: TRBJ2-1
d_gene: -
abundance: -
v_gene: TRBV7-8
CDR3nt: TGTGCCAGCAGCTTTGCCTTTAGCGCCAATGAGCAGTTCTTC
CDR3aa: CASSFAFSANEQFF

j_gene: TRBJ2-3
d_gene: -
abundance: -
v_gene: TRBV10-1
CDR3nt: TGCGCCAGCAGTCTATCCGGAAGCACAGATACGCAGTATTTT
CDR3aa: CASSLSGSTDTQYF

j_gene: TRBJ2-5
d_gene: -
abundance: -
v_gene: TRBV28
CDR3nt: TGTGCCAGTGGGACCTTGTCCCAAGAGACCCAGTACTTC
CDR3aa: CASGTLSQETQYF

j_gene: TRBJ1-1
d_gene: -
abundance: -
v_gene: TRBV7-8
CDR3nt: TGTGCCAGCAGCTTAGGTCTGAGCACTGAAGCTTTCTTT
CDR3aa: CASSLGLSTEAFF

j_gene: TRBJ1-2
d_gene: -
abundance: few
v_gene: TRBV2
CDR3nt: TGTGCCAGCAAGGGAGGCGCTAACCCCAACTATGGCTACACCTTC
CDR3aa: CASKGGANPNYGYTF

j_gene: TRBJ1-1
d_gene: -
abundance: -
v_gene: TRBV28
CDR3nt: TGTGCCAGCAGAAGAGAGGGGGTTGGCACTGAAGCTTTCTTT
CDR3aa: CASRREGVGTEAFF

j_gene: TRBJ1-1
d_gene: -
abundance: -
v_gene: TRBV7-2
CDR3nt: TGTGCCAGCAGCTCGTCGGGGGCGCGAGAAGCTTTCTTT
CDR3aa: CASSSSGAREAFF

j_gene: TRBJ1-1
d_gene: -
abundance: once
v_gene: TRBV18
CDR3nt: TGTGCCAGCTCACCATCCCAGGGCACCCTCGCTTTCTTT
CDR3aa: CASSPSQGTLAFF

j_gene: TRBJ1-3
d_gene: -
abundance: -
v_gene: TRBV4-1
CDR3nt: TGCGCCAGCAGCCATTACGGCCTCTCTGGAAACACCATATATTTT
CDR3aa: CASSHYGLSGNTIYF

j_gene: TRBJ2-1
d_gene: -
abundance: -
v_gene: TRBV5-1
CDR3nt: TGCGCCAGCAGCTTGGCCGGACAGTTTTACAATGAGCAGTTCTTC
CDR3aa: CASSLAGQFYNEQFF

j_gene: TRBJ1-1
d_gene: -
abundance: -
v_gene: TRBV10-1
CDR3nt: TGCGCCAGCAGTGAGAGCGCCCTGGGGACTGAAGCTTTCTTT
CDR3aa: CASSESALGTEAFF

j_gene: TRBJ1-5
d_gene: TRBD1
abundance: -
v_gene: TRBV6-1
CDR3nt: TGTGCCAGCAGTGCGGGACAGCGGAGTCCTTTTTATAGCAATCAGCCCCAGCATTTT
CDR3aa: CASSAGQRSPFYSNQPQHF

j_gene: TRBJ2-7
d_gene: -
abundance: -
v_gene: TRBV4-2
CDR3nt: TGTGCCAGCAGCCAAGTTTCGCCGGGTTCCTACGAGCAGTACTTC
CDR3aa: CASSQVSPGSYEQYF

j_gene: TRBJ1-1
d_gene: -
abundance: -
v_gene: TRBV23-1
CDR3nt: TGCGCCAGCAGTCAACAGGGAGAAGGCACTGAAGCTTTCTTT
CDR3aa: CASSQQGEGTEAFF

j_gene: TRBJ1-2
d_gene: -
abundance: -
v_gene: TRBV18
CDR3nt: TGTGCCAGCTCGCCGACGGGCAACTATGGCTACACCTTC
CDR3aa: CASSPTGNYGYTF

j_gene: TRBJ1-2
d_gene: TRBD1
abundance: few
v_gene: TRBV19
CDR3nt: TGTGCCAGTCGGGACAGGGGCGGGCGAGGCTACACCTTC
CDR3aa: CASRDRGGRGYTF

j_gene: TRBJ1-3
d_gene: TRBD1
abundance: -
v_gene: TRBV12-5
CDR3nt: TGTGCTAGTGGTTCGAGGACAGGGCAAGACTTCTCTGGAAACACCATATATTTT
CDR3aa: CASGSRTGQDFSGNTIYF

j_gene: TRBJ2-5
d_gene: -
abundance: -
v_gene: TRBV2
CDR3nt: TGTGCCAGCAGGGGGTGGGAGACCCAGTACTTC
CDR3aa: CASRGWETQYF

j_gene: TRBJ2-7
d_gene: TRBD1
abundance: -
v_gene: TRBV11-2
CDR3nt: TGTGCCAGCAGCTTGACCGGGACAGGACCCTACGAGCAGTACTTC
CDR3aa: CASSLTGTGPYEQYF

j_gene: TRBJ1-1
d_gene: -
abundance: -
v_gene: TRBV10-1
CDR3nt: TGCGCCAGCAGGCGGACTCTGAACACTGAAGCTTTCTTT
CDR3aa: CASRRTLNTEAFF

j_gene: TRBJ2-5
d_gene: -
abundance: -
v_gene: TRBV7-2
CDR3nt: TGTGCCAGCAGCCCGGGGTTCAGGGGAATAGCAGAGACCCAGTACTTC
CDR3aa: CASSPGFRGIAETQYF

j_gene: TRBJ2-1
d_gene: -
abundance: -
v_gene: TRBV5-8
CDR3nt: TGTGCCAGCAGCTTGGAGCGGACCTCCTACAATGAGCAGTTCTTC
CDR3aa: CASSLERTSYNEQFF

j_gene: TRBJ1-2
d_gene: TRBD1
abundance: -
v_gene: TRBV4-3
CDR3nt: TGCGCCAGCAGCCCATCCAGGGGGACGGGTAACTATGGCTACACCTTC
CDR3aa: CASSPSRGTGNYGYTF

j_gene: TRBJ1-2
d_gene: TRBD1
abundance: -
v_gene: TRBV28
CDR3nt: TGTGCCAGCAGCCCCTTCGGGACAGGGGACCCTAACTATGGCTACACCTTC
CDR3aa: CASSPFGTGDPNYGYTF

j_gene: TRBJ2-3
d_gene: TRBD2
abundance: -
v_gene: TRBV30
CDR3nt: TGTGCCTGGAGTGTAGTAGGGGCGGGGGGTACGCAGTATTTT
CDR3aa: CAWSVVGAGGTQYF

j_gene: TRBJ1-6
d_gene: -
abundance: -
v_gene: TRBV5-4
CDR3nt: TGTGCCAGCAGCCGATTCGGAGATTCATATAATTCACCCCTCCACTTT
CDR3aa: CASSRFGDSYNSPLHF

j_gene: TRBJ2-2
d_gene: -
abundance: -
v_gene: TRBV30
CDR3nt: TGTGCCTGGAGCGCTCAGGGATCCGGGGAGCTGTTTTTT
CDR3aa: CAWSAQGSGELFF

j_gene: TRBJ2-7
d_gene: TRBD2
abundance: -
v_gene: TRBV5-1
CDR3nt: TGCGCCAGCAGCTCGGGACTAGCGGGGATCTCCTACGAGCAGTACTTC
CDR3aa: CASSSGLAGISYEQYF

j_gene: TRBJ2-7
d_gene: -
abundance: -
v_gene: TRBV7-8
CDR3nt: TGTGCCAGCAGCTTAGCTAGGTGGGGCTCCTACGAGCAGTACTTC
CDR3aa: CASSLARWGSYEQYF

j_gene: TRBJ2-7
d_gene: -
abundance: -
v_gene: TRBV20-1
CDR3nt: TGCAGTGCTAGATCCTCCTACGAGCAGTACTTC
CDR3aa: CSARSSYEQYF

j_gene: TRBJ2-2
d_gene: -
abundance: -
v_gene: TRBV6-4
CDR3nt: TGTGCCAGCAGCGCGGAGGCGAACACCGGGGAGCTGTTTTTT
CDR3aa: CASSAEANTGELFF

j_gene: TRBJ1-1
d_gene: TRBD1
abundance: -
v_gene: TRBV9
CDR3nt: TGTGCCAGCAACCGGGACAGCATGAACACTGAAGCTTTCTTT
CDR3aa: CASNRDSMNTEAFF

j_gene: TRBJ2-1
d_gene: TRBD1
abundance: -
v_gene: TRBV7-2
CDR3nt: TGTGCCAGCAGCTCCGGGACAGGGGGTGTCAATGAGCAGTTCTTC
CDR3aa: CASSSGTGGVNEQFF

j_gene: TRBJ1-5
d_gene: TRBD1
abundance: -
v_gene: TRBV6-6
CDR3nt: TGTGCCAGCAGGGACAGGGAAAAACAGCCCCAGCATTTT
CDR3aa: CASRDREKQPQHF

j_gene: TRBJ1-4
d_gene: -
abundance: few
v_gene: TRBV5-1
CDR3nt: TGCGCCAGCAGCTTGGCCGGCGGGGTTAATGAAAAACTGTTTTTT
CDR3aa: CASSLAGGVNEKLFF

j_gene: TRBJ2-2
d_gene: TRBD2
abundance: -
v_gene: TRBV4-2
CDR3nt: TGTGCCAGCAGCCAACCTATAGCGGGGGGGCCCGTACGTCCCGGGGAGCTGTTTTTT
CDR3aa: CASSQPIAGGPVRPGELFF

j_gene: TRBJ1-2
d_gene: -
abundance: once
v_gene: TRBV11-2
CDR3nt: TGTGCCAGCAGCTTTGGGAAAGCAAACTATGGCTACACCTTC
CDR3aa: CASSFGKANYGYTF

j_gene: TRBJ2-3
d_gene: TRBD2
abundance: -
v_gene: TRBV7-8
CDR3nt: TGTGCCAGCGGAAGAAGGACTAGCTTTACAGATACGCAGTATTTT
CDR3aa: CASGRRTSFTDTQYF

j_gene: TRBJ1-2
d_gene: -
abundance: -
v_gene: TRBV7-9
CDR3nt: TGTGCCAGCAGCTTAGCATACGGGTTGGGCGGCTACACCTTC
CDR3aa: CASSLAYGLGGYTF

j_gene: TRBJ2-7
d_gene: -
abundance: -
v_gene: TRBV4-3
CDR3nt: TGCGCCAGCAGCCTAGGGCCAAGCGGCTACGAGCAGTACTTC
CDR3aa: CASSLGPSGYEQYF

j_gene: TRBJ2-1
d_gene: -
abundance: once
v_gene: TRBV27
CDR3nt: TGTGCCAGCAGTTTAGAGGGGGGCAATGAGCAGTTCTTC
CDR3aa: CASSLEGGNEQFF

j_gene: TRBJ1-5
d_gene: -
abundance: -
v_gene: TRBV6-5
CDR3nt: TGTGCCAGCAGTCAATGGCCCCCCAGCCAGCAGCCCCAGCATTTT
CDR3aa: CASSQWPPSQQPQHF

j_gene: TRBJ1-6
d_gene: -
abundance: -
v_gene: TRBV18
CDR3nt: TGTGCCAGCTCGACTACGGATTCACCCCTCCACTTT
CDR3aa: CASSTTDSPLHF

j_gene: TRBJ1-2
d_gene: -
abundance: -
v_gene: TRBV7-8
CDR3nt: TGTGCCAGCAGCCCACAGGGAAGTGGCTACACCTTC
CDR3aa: CASSPQGSGYTF